This T cell receptor (beta chain) was recovered during a study of shared clonotypes between healthy human individuals (TCRdb year 2020). In the study overall: The cohort comprised two women and a few men aged 18 to 49 years. Libraries were prepared and TCR repertoires were sequenced by different laboratories using diverse techniques, in order to increase sequencing depth and limit assay-specific biases. Blood TCR repertoires of about 5 healthy adults were deeply sequenced to estimate repertoire size and the extent of clonotype sharing between individuals. For each donor, CD4 naive and CD4 memory were each run on three plates, CD8 naive on two plates, and CD8 memory on one plate. Leukapheresis yielded between about 0.9 and 8.9 billion PBMCs per donor. On the study overall, not on this receptor specifically: Pairwise subsampling led to the expectation that sequencing depth would affect the degree of clonotype sharing among donors. Incomplete sequencing was indicated by rarefaction of sorted-subset datasets, despite the large sequencing depth. The genetic and exposure-history diversity represented was limited by the small number of donors. Estimated clonotype richness was generally larger for naive than for memory subsets. Clonotypes shared by all four sorted-subset donors showed higher generation probabilities than non-shared clonotypes. Approximately 4.8% of naive CD4, 3.5% of naive CD8, around 2.3% of memory CD4, and 0.35% to 0.4% of memory CD8 clonotypes were shared across several donors. Sampling was restricted to blood, and TCR repertoires in tissues likely differ from the TCR repertoires found in blood.

TCR CDR3 regions were amplified from genomic DNA by multiplex PCR using the deep immunoSEQ assay. Extracted genomic DNA from each cell subset was spread evenly across all wells of several immunoSEQ 96-well plates, with each plate serving as a replicate. Each replicate PCR for sorted subsets received about 210 ng genomic DNA, equal to roughly 30,000 T cell genomes. Purified libraries were measured with a Qubit 3.0 fluorometer, size-checked on a Bioanalyzer 2100, and measured again with the KAPA Library Quantification kit. A separate single-read 150-cycle Illumina NextSeq 550 flow cell was used to sequence each immunoSEQ 96-well plate. In the authors' own workflow: Because only junctional sequences without quality scores were contained in the immunoSEQ output, filtering matching that applied to full-length reads could not be performed. Sequences were annotated with PyIR, a Python wrapper for IgBLAST v1.9, and V/J genes and CDR3 were assigned using IMGT germline references. Reads were filtered out if the reads had weak V/J assignments (E-value above 1e-6), no CDR3, stop codons, out-of-frame junctions, or ambiguous translated residues. V3J clonotypes were defined as sequences sharing the same inferred V gene, J gene, and CDR3 amino acid sequence. Percentage overlap between repertoires was calculated by dividing the number of shared unique clonotypes by the size of the smaller repertoire. Three approaches were used to assess repertoire richness: RTK rarefaction, the Chao1 estimator, and Recon v2.1 estimates of unobserved clonotypes. Generation probabilities were computed with OLGA for all TCRbeta clonotypes obtained by the gDNA method from several donors. The clones in this table, taken by TCRdb from immuneACCESS, are in-frame only. Not every clone is retained; where verified, under half of the shortfall comes from an unresolved V gene, and the cause of the rest is unknown. V and J calls and clone size are as listed in that table; D and trimming were resolved from the DNA. The table for this sample lists approximately 940,000 clones; approximately 80% of them were counted only once. The ten largest clones add up to 1.5% of the sample.

CDR1 SEHNR and CDR2 FQNEAQ were looked up in the germline V gene (reference sequence). V loses 5 bases of germline sequence and J loses 10 bases, and the interval between the two ends is 17 bases. From the cysteine through the phenylalanine, the CDR3 covers 13 amino acids. Only the CDR3 portion is preserved as DNA: 39 bases, with reading frame beginning at the first base. Donors were healthy HIV-negative adults with no recently reported acute infections or vaccinations. All donors were Caucasian adults living in Nashville, Tennessee, USA. CD4+ T cells were enriched by magnetic negative selection, after which naive cells were positively selected on CD45RA and the negative fraction was taken as the memory subset. After blood collection by leukapheresis, PBMCs were isolated using Ficoll-Histopaque density gradient centrifugation and then cryopreserved in the vapor phase of liquid nitrogen. Purity and quantity of every magnetically sorted T cell population were checked by analytical flow cytometry. From each sorted fraction, genomic DNA was isolated and quantified by UV absorbance on a Nanodrop 2000c.

Comments on this clone: The clone's antigen remains unknown. Base qualities are not provided; no much larger clone lies one nucleotide away.

The sequence was collected from a young man in good health. The chain employs TRBV7-9 and TRBJ1-1, with TRBD1 as a weak D call on 6 bases. Sequencing was carried out using memory CD4+ T cells sorted from blood. The label giving this sample's cell subset or site can be read as: CD45RA-negative fraction. The DNA reads as follows: TGTGCCAGCAGCACGTTACAGGGTTCCGGAGCTTTCTTT. It is translated as CASSTLQGSGAFF. Extended through the reference TRBV7-9 and TRBJ1-1 proteins, this CDR3 yields the full variable domain: DTGVSQNPRHKITKRGQNVTFRCDPISEHNRLYWYRQTLGQGPEFLTYFQNEAQLEKSRLLSDRFSAERPKGSFSTLEIQRTEQGDSAMYLCASSTLQGSGAFFGQGTRLTVV.